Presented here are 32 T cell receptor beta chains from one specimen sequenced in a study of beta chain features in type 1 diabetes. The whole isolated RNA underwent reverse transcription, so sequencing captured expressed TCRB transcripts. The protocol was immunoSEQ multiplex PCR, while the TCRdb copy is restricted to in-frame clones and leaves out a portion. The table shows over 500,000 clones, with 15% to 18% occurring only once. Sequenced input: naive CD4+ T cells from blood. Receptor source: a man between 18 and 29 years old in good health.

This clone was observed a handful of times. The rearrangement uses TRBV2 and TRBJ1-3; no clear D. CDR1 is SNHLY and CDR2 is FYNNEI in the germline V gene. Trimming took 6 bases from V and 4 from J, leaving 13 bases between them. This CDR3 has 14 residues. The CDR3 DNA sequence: TGTGCCAGCAGCGTACTGGCCAGAGGAAACACCATATATTTT. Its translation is CASSVLARGNTIYF.

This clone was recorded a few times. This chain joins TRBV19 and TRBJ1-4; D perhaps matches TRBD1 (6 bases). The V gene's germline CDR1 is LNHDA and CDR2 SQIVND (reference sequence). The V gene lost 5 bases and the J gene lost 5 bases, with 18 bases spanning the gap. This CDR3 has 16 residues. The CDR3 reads CASSSRQKGGNEKLFF. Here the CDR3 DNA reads TGTGCCAGTAGTTCTCGACAGAAAGGGGGAAATGAAAAACTGTTTTTT. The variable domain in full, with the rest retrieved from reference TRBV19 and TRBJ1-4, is DGGITQSPKYLFRKEGQNVTLSCEQNLNHDAMYWYRQDPGQGLRLIYYSQIVNDFQKGDIAEGYSVSREKKESFPLTVTSAQKNPTAFYLCASSSRQKGGNEKLFFGSGTQLSVL.

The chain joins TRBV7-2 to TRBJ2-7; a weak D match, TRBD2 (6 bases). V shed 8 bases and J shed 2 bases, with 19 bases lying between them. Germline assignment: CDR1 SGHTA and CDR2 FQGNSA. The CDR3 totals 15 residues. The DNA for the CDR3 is TGTGCCAGCCGGAGGGGCCAGGTTGGAACCTACGAGCAGTACTTC. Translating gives CASRRGQVGTYEQYF.

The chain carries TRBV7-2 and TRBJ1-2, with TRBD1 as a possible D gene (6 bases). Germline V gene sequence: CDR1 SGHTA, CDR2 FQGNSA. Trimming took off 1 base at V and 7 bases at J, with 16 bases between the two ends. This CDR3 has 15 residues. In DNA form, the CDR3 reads TGTGCCAGCAGCTTAGAGCCAGGGGAGAGAGGTGGCTACACCTTC. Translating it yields CASSLEPGERGGYTF. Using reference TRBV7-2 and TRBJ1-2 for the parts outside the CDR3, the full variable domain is GAGVSQSPSNKVTEKGKDVELRCDPISGHTALYWYRQSLGQGLEFLIYFQGNSAPDKSGLPSDRFSAERTGGSVSTLTIQRTQQEDSAVYLCASSLEPGERGGYTFGSGTRLTVV.

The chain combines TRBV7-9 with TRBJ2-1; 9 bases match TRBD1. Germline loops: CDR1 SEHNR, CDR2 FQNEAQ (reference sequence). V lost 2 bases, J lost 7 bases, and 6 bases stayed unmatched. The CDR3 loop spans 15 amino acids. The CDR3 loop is CASSLPGQGHNEQFF. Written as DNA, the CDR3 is TGTGCCAGCAGCTTACCGGGACAGGGACATAATGAGCAGTTCTTC.

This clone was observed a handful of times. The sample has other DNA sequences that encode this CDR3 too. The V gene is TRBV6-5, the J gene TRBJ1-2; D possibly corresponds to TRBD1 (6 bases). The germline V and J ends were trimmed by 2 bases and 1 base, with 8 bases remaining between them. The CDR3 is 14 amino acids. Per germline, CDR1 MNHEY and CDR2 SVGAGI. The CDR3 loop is CASSYGGNNYGYTF. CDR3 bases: TGTGCCAGCAGTTACGGGGGCAATAACTATGGCTACACCTTC.

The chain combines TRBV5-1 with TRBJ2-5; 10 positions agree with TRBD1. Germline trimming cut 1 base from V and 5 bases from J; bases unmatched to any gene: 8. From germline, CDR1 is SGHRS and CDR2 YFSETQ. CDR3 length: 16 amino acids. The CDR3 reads CASSLRTGGVVETQYF. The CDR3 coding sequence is TGCGCCAGCAGCTTGAGGACAGGGGGAGTGGTTGAGACCCAGTACTTC.

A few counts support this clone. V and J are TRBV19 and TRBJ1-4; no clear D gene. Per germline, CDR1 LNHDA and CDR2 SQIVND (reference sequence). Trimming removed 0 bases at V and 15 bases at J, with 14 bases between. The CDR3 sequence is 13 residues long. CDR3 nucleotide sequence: TGTGCCAGTAGTATAGATCACGTCGGAGGGATGTTTTTT. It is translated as CASSIDHVGGMFF.

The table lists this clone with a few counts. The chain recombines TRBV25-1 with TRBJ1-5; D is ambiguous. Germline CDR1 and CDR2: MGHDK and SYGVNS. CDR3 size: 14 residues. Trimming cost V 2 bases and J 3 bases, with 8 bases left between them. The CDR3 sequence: CASSERGNNQPQHF. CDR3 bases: TGTGCCAGCAGTGAAAGAGGCAACAATCAGCCCCAGCATTTT.

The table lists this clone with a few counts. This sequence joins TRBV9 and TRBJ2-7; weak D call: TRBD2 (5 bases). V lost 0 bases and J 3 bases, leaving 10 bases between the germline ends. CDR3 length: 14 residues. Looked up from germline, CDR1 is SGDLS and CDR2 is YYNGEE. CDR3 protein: CASSVGDGVYEQYF. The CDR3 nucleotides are TGTGCCAGCAGCGTAGGTGACGGGGTCTACGAGCAGTACTTC.

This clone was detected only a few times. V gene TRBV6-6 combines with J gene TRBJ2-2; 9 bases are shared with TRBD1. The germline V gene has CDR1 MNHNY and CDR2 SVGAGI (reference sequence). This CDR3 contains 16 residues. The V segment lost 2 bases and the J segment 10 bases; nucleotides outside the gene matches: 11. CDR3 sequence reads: CASSYPGTGSPPELFF. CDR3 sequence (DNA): TGTGCCAGCAGTTACCCTGGGACAGGGTCCCCCCCGGAGCTGTTTTTT.

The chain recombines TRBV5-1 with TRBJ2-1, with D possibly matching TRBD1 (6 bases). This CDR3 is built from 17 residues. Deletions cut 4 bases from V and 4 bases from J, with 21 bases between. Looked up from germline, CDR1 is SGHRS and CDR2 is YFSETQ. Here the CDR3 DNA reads TGCGCCAGCAGCGGCGTTCTCCGGGACACAAGATACAATGAGCAGTTCTTC. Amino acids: CASSGVLRDTRYNEQFF.

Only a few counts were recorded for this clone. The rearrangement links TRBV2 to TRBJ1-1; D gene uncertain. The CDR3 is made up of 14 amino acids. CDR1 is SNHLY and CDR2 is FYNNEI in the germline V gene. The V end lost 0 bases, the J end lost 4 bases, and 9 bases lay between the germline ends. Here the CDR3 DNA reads TGTGCCAGCAGTGAAGCGTGGCCAGCCACTGAAGCTTTCTTT. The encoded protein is CASSEAWPATEAFF.

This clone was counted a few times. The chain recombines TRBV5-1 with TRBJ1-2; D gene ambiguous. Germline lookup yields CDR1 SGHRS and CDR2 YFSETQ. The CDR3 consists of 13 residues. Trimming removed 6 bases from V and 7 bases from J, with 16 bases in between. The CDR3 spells CASTRTVGAGYTF. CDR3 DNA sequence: TGCGCCAGCACTCGGACGGTGGGAGCTGGCTACACCTTC.

The CDR3 sequence is CASSLVGTLSADTQYF. The CDR3 DNA reads as TGTGCCAGCAGCTTAGTTGGCACCCTTAGCGCAGATACGCAGTATTTT. V and J are TRBV7-2 and TRBJ2-3, with a tentative D call TRBD2 (5 bases). Germline assignment: CDR1 SGHTA and CDR2 FQGNSA. The germline V and J ends were trimmed by 1 base and 4 bases, with 15 bases remaining between them. The CDR3 has 16 amino acids.

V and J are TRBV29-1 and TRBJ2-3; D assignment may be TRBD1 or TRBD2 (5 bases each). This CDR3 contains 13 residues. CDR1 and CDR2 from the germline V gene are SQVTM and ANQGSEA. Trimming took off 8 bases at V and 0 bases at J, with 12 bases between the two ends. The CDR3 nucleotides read TGCAGCCTTTGGTGGGGGAGCACAGATACGCAGTATTTT. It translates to CSLWWGSTDTQYF.

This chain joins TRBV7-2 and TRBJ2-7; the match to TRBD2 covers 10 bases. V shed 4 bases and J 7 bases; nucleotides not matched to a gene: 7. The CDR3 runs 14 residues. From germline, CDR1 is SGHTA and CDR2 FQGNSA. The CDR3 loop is CASSSLAGVSEQYF. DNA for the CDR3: TGTGCCAGCAGCTCGCTAGCGGGAGTAAGTGAGCAGTACTTC.

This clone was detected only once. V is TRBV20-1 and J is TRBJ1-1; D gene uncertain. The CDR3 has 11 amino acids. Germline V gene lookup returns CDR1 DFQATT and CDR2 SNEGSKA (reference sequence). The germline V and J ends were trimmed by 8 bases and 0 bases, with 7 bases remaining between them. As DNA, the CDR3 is TGCAGTCAACTAATGAACACTGAAGCTTTCTTT. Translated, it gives CSQLMNTEAFF.

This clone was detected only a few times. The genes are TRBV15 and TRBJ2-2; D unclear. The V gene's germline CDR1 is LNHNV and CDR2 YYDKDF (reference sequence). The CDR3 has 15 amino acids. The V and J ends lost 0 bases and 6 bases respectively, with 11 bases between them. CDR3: CATSRDPRIAGELFF. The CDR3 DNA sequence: TGTGCCACCAGCAGAGATCCGCGGATCGCCGGGGAGCTGTTTTTT.

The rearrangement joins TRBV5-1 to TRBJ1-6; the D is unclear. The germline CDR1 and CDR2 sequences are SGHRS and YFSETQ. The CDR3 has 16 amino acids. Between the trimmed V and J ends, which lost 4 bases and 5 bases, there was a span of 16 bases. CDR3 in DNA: TGCGCCAGCAGCGTGACCCTGGGTCGCGATAATTCACCCCTCCACTTT. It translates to CASSVTLGRDNSPLHF. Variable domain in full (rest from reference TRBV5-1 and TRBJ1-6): KAGVTQTPRYLIKTRGQQVTLSCSPISGHRSVSWYQQTPGQGLQFLFEYFSETQRNKGNFPGRFSGRQFSNSRSEMNVSTLELGDSALYLCASSVTLGRDNSPLHFGNGTRLTVT.

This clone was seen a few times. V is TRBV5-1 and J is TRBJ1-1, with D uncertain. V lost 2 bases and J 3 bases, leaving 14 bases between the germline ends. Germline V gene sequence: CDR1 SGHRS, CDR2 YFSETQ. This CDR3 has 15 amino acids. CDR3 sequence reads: CASSLTRWVDTEAFF. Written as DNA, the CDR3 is TGCGCCAGCAGCTTAACCCGGTGGGTGGACACTGAAGCTTTCTTT.

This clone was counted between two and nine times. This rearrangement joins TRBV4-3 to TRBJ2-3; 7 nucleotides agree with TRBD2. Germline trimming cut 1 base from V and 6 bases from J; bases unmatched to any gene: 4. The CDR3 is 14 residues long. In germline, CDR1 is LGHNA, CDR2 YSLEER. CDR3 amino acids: CASSQGTSMDTQYF. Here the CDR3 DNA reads TGCGCCAGCAGCCAAGGGACTAGTATGGATACGCAGTATTTT.

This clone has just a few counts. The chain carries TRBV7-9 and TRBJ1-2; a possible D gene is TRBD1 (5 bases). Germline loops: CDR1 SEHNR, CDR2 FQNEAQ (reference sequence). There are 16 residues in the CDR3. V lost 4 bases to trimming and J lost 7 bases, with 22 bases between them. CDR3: CASSSPSREIYLGYTF. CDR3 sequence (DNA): TGTGCCAGCAGCTCTCCGAGCAGGGAAATTTATCTTGGCTACACCTTC.

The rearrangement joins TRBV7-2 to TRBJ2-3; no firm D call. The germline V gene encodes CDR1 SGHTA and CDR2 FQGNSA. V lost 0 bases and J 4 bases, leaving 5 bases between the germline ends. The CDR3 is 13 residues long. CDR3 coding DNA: TGTGCCAGCAGCTTAGCTAATTCAGATACGCAGTATTTT. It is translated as CASSLANSDTQYF. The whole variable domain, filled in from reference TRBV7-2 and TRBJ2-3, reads GAGVSQSPSNKVTEKGKDVELRCDPISGHTALYWYRQSLGQGLEFLIYFQGNSAPDKSGLPSDRFSAERTGGSVSTLTIQRTQQEDSAVYLCASSLANSDTQYFGPGTRLTVL.

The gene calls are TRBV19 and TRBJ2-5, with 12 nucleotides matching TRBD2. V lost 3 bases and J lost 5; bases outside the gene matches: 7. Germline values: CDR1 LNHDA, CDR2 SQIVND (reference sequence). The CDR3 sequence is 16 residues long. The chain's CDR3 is CASSISSGRAEETQYF. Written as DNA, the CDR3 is TGTGCCAGTAGTATCTCTAGCGGGAGGGCTGAGGAGACCCAGTACTTC.

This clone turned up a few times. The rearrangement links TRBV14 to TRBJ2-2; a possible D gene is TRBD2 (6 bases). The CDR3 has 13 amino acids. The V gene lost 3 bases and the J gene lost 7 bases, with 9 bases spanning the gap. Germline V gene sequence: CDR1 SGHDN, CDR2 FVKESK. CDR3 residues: CASSQEGGGELFF. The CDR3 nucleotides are TGTGCCAGCAGCCAGGAGGGTGGCGGGGAGCTGTTTTTT.

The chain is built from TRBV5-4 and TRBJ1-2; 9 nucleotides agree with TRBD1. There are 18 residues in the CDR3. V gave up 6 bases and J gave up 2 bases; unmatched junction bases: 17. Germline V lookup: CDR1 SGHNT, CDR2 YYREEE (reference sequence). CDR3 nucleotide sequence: TGTGCCAGCACCAGGGGGGCGCCGGGACAGGGAATGAACTATGGCTACACCTTC. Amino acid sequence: CASTRGAPGQGMNYGYTF.

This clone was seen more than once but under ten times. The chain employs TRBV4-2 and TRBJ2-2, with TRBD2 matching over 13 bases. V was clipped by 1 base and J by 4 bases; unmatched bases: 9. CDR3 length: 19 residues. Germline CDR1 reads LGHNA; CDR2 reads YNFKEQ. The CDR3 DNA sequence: TGTGCCAGCAGCCAAGCGCCGGGACTAGCGGGGTCTCTCACCGGGGAGCTGTTTTTT. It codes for CASSQAPGLAGSLTGELFF.

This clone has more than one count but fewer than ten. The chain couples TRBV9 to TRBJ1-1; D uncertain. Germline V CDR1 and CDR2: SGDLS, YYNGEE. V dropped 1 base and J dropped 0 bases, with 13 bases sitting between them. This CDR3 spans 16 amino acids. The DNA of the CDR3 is TGTGCCAGCAGCGTATTTTCGAATGGACTGAACACTGAAGCTTTCTTT. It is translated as CASSVFSNGLNTEAFF.

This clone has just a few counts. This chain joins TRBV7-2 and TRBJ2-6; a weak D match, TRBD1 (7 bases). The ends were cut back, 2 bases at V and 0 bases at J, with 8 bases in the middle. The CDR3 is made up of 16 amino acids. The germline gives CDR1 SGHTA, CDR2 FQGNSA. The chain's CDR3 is CASSLQGGSGANVLTF. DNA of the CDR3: TGTGCCAGCAGCTTACAGGGGGGCTCTGGGGCCAACGTCCTGACTTTC.

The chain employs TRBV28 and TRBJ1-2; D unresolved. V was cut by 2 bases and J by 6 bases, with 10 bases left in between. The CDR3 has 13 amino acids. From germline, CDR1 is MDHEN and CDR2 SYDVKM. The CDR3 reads CASSLGVPNGYTF. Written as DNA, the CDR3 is TGTGCCAGCAGTTTAGGAGTTCCAAATGGCTACACCTTC.

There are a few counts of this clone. CDR3 region: CASSQGGLANTEAFF. The CDR3 DNA is TGTGCCAGCAGCCAAGGGGGCCTAGCGAACACTGAAGCTTTCTTT. The chain joins TRBV14 to TRBJ1-1; weak D call: TRBD1 (5 bases). In germline, CDR1 is SGHDN, CDR2 FVKESK. Trimming stripped 1 base from V and 1 base from J, with 10 bases between. This CDR3 contains 15 residues.